This T cell receptor (beta chain) was identified during a study of cytomegalovirus exposure and HLA in healthy donors. The data were produced by immunoSEQ multiplex PCR, yet TCRdb's version contains in-frame clones alone and is incomplete. The table records roughly 150,000 clones, around 89% of them present only once. On this clone: Its cognate antigen is unknown.

The CDR3 runs to 16 residues. With 1 base clipped from V and 2 bases from J, the junction kept 8 bases outside the gene matches. The V gene's germline CDR1 is SGHAT and CDR2 FQDESV (reference sequence). The study's findings and limits: Some TCR beta chains (over 150 of them) were listed as cytomegalovirus-associated.

The TCR originated in a man aged 18 to 35 in good health and CMV-seronegative. Specimen: PBMCs. The rearrangement uses TRBV11-1 and TRBJ2-7; 7 bases map to TRBD1. The DNA of the CDR3 is TGTGCCAGCAGCTTAGAAACAGGGGACCATCCCTACGAGCAGTACTTC. Translated, it gives CASSLETGDHPYEQYF. The full variable domain, rest sourced from reference TRBV11-1 and TRBJ2-7, is EAEVAQSPRYKITEKSQAVAFWCDPISGHATLYWYRQILGQGPELLVQFQDESVVDDSQLPKDRFSAERLKGVDSTLKIQPAELGDSAMYLCASSLETGDHPYEQYFGPGTRLTVT.